The 16 T cell receptor beta chains listed next were all sequenced from one sample in a study of identical twins. TCRdb itself ran the 5' RACE reads through MiXCR, one entry per CDR3 protein. Of approximately 260,000 distinct CDR3 sequences listed, about 8.3% are singletons. This sample was shared with a second study, whose subject was yellow fever vaccine responses in identical twins.

The sequenced sample consisted of CD8+ T cells sorted from blood. These receptors all stem from a woman younger than 35 in good health.

This clonotype was detected many times. CDR3 region: CASSSSGADTGELFF. The CDR3, as DNA: TGTGCCAGCAGTTCATCAGGGGCCGACACCGGGGAGCTGTTTTTT. This chain joins TRBV6-2 or TRBV6-3 and TRBJ2-2, with a weak D call TRBD1 (6 bases). The germline gives CDR1 MNHEY, CDR2 SVGEGT. The CDR3 is made up of 15 amino acids. Trimming cost V 4 bases and J 3 bases, with 12 bases left between them.

J is TRBJ1-4 and V is TRBV27, with no clear D. This CDR3 comprises 13 residues. The V end lost 3 bases, the J end lost 3 bases, and 5 bases lay between the germline ends. Germline-derived CDR1 and CDR2 are MNHEY and SMNVEV (reference sequence). In DNA form, the CDR3 reads TGTGCCAGCAGTTTCACCCCTAATGAAAAACTGTTTTTT. As protein: CASSFTPNEKLFF.

The table lists this clonotype with many counts. V and J are TRBV29-1 and TRBJ1-1; D is perhaps TRBD1 (5 bases). This CDR3 spans 15 amino acids. From germline, CDR1 is SQVTM and CDR2 ANQGSEA. V was clipped by 6 bases and J by 1 base, with 18 bases between them. CDR3 in DNA: TGCAGCGTCGACGTTCAGGGCTTCGGGAACACTGAAGCTTTCTTT. Amino acids: CSVDVQGFGNTEAFF.

The chain employs TRBV4-3 and TRBJ2-7; 8 bases agree with TRBD1. The CDR3 spans 15 residues. CDR1 is LGHNA, CDR2 YSLEER, per germline. V dropped 2 bases and J dropped 3; count of bases not matched to a gene: 6. Written as DNA, the CDR3 is TGCGCCAGCAGCCAATCACCCGACAGGGGCTACGAGCAGTACTTC. Protein: CASSQSPDRGYEQYF.

J is TRBJ2-4 and V is TRBV27; 7 bases map to TRBD1. Germline lookup yields CDR1 MNHEY and CDR2 SMNVEV (reference sequence). V lost 6 bases to trimming and J lost 1 base; unmatched junction nucleotides: 6. The CDR3 length is 15 residues. CDR3 amino acids: CASSLTGVAKNIQYF. CDR3 sequence (DNA): TGTGCCAGCAGCTTAACAGGGGTTGCCAAAAACATTCAGTACTTC.

The rearrangement links TRBV2 to TRBJ2-5; tentative D call: TRBD1 (5 bases). CDR3 length: 15 residues. From germline, CDR1 is SNHLY and CDR2 FYNNEI. V was pared by 4 bases and J by 0 bases, with 12 bases between. The CDR3 bases are TGTGCCAGCAGTGGCTCTGCGACAGACCAAGAGACCCAGTACTTC. Its translation is CASSGSATDQETQYF. Full variable domain (outside the CDR3, taken from reference TRBV2 and TRBJ2-5): EPEVTQTPSHQVTQMGQEVILRCVPISNHLYFYWYRQILGQKVEFLVSFYNNEISEKSEIFDDQFSVERPDGSNFTLKIRSTKLEDSAMYFCASSGSATDQETQYFGPGTRLLVL.

This clonotype came up a few times. V gene TRBV20-1 combines with J gene TRBJ2-3; D remains unclear. The germline V gene has CDR1 DFQATT and CDR2 SNEGSKA (reference sequence). V gave up 6 bases and J gave up 6 bases, with 22 bases separating them. The CDR3 loop spans 15 amino acids. CDR3 region: CSAQASDDRLDTQYF. CDR3 bases: TGCAGTGCCCAGGCGTCAGACGACCGCTTGGATACGCAGTATTTT.

In its sample, this clonotype was seen a few times. This chain connects TRBV7-9 to TRBJ2-7; 7 bases map to TRBD1. V dropped 5 bases and J dropped 3; count of bases not matched to a gene: 10. Germline V gives CDR1 SEHNR, CDR2 FQNEAQ (reference sequence). This CDR3 is 15 amino acids long. CDR3 DNA sequence: TGTGCCAGCAGCGCAGAGCCCGGGACAGTCTACGAGCAGTACTTC. This encodes CASSAEPGTVYEQYF.

This clonotype has more than one count but fewer than ten. The chain joins TRBV6-2 or TRBV6-3 to TRBJ1-4; TRBD1 is a possible D gene (5 bases). CDR3 length: 16 residues. The germline gives CDR1 MNHEY, CDR2 SVGEGT. V lost 0 bases, J lost 7 bases, and 15 bases lay in between. The CDR3 sequence is CASSYSGTPRGEKLFF. In DNA, the CDR3 is TGTGCCAGCAGTTACTCCGGGACCCCGAGGGGTGAAAAACTGTTTTTT.

Ten or more counts support this clonotype. The chain couples TRBV15 to TRBJ2-3, with 10 bases fitting TRBD2. The J segment lost 3 bases and the V segment lost 5 bases, leaving 5 bases of the junction unmatched. The CDR3 is 15 residues long. Per germline, CDR1 LNHNV and CDR2 YYDKDF (reference sequence). CDR3 sequence: CATSYGTSDTDTQYF. The CDR3 region has the DNA TGTGCCACCAGCTATGGGACTAGCGATACAGATACGCAGTATTTT. The full variable domain, rest sourced from reference TRBV15 and TRBJ2-3, is DAMVIQNPRYQVTQFGKPVTLSCSQTLNHNVMYWYQQKSSQAPKLLFHYYDKDFNNEADTPDNFQSRRPNTSFCFLDIRSPGLGDTAMYLCATSYGTSDTDTQYFGPGTRLTVL.

This clonotype was recorded many times. V gene TRBV20-1 combines with J gene TRBJ1-1, with D possibly TRBD1 on 5 matching bases. CDR1 is DFQATT, CDR2 SNEGSKA, per germline (reference sequence). Trimming took off 1 base at V and 1 base at J, with 7 bases between the two ends. The CDR3 length is 13 residues. The chain's CDR3 is CSARAGRNTEAFF. DNA of the CDR3: TGCAGTGCTAGAGCAGGGAGGAACACTGAAGCTTTCTTT.

This clonotype was counted ten times or more. V usage is TRBV29-1 and J usage is TRBJ2-3; TRBD1 might be the D (5 bases). The V gene lost 7 bases and the J gene lost 3 bases, with 11 bases spanning the gap. Germline V gives CDR1 SQVTM, CDR2 ANQGSEA. This CDR3 spans 12 amino acids. Here the CDR3 reads CSEKGLTDTQYF. CDR3 bases: TGCAGCGAGAAGGGGCTGACAGATACGCAGTATTTT.

Only a few counts were recorded for this clonotype. This rearrangement joins TRBV28 to TRBJ2-1; 12 nucleotides align to TRBD2. V trimming: 5 bases; J trimming: 6 bases; junction bases outside the gene matches: 11. The CDR3 sequence is 17 residues long. Germline assignment: CDR1 MDHEN and CDR2 SYDVKM. CDR3 loop: CASSPSSGRALSNEQFF. CDR3 coding DNA: TGTGCCAGCAGTCCCTCTAGCGGGAGGGCTCTATCCAATGAGCAGTTCTTC.

This clonotype was counted between two and nine times. The chain links TRBV27 to TRBJ2-7, with D tentatively TRBD2 (6 bases). The V end was cut by 6 bases, the J end by 1 base, with 10 bases between. The CDR3 loop spans 13 amino acids. Germline loops: CDR1 MNHEY, CDR2 SMNVEV (reference sequence). The CDR3: CASRLGRSYEQYF. The CDR3 DNA reads TGTGCCAGCAGGCTCGGGAGATCCTACGAGCAGTACTTC.

In this sample, this clonotype turned up many times. The chain has TRBV15 and TRBJ2-1; D may be TRBD1 (5 bases). V was clipped by 0 bases and J by 9 bases, with 12 bases between them. This CDR3 has 14 amino acids. Germline V gene data show CDR1 as LNHNV and CDR2 as YYDKDF (reference sequence). In nucleotides, the CDR3 is TGTGCCACCAGCAGAGATGGGGCGGTAGCTGAGCAGTTCTTC. It translates to CATSRDGAVAEQFF.

The chain recombines TRBV6-5 with TRBJ2-7, with 9 bases aligning to TRBD1. The CDR3 spans 19 residues. Germline-derived CDR1 and CDR2 are MNHEY and SVGAGI. V was pared by 0 bases and J by 0 bases, with 12 bases of the junction left unmatched. Here the CDR3 reads CASSYSGTGQGVSSYEQYF. CDR3 sequence (DNA): TGTGCCAGCAGTTACTCGGGAACGGGACAGGGTGTTAGCTCCTACGAGCAGTACTTC.